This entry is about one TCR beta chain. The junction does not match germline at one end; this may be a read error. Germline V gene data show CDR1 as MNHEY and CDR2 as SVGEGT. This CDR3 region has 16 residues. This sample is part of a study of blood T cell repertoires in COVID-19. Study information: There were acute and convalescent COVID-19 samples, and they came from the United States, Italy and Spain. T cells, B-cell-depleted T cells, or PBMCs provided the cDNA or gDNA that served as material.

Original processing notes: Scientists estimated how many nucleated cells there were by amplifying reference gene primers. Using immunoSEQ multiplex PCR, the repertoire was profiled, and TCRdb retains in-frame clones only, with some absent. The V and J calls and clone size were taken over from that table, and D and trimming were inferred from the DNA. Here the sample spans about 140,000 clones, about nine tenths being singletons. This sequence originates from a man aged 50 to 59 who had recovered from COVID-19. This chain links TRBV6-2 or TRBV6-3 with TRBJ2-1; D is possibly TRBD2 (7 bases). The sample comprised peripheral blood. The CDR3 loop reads CASSNSGGPTYNEQFF. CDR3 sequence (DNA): TGTGCCAGCAGTAACTCCGGGGGGCCCACCTACAATGAGCAGTTCTTC.